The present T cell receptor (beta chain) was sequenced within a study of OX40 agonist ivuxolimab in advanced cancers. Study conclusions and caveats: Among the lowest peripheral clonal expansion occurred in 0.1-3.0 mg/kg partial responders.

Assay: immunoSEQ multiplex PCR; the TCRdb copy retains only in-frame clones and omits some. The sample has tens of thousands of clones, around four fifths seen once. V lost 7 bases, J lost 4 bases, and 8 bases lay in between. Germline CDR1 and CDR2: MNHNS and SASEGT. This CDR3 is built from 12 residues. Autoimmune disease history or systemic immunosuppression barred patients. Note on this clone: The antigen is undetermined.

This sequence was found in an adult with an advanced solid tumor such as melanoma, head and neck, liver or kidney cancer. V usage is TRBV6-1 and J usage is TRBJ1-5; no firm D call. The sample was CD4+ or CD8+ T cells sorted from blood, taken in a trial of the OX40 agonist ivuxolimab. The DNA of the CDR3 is TGTGCCAGCATAGGAGGAAATCAGCCCCAGCATTTT. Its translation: CASIGGNQPQHF.